This TCR beta chain was retrieved from a study of cytomegalovirus exposure and HLA in healthy donors. Germline assignment: CDR1 SEHNR and CDR2 FQNEAQ (reference sequence). CDR3 length equals 15 residues. The ends were cut back, 1 base at V and 0 bases at J, with 9 bases in the middle. It was with 60 Vbeta and 13 Jbeta primers that the PCR ran. Clones were sequenced by immunoSEQ multiplex PCR, and TCRdb holds only the in-frame ones, with some missing. The table lists some 150,000 clones, 60% to 80% of them singletons. This chain uses TRBV7-9 with TRBJ1-1; the D is unclear. Sequencing was carried out using PBMCs. This TCR came from a male donor in good health and CMV-seronegative. CDR3: CASSLEGGMNTEAFF. CDR3 bases: TGTGCCAGCAGCTTAGAGGGAGGAATGAACACTGAAGCTTTCTTT.